Below are 14 T cell receptor delta chains sequenced from a single sample in a study of delta chains in infants with herpesvirus infections. Gamma-chain- and delta-chain-specific primers converted PBMC RNA into TCR cDNA. TCRdb re-called clones from the RT-PCR reads via CATT. The table records 1,200 to 1,500 delta-chain clones, just under 30% of them present only once. This specimen was peripheral blood, taken at time point 1 of longitudinal follow-up. The receptors come from a human donor who was a Ugandan infant, either HIV-exposed or HIV-unexposed (not recorded which).

Turning to this clone: A read error may account for a junction end that differs from germline. This chain uses TRDV1 with TRDJ1, with 12 nucleotides matching TRDD3. Germline CDR1 is TSWWSYY and CDR2 is QGS. The CDR3 covers 18 residues. The CDR3 nucleotides read TGTGCTCTTGGGGAACCGGCTACTGGGGGATACCACCAGACGGAACTTATCTTT. Translating gives CALGEPATGGYHQTELIF.

This clone has only a few counts. V is TRDV1 and J is TRDJ1; 8 nucleotides align to TRDD3. This CDR3 spans 23 amino acids. Germline values: CDR1 TSWWSYY, CDR2 QGS. Trimming took 2 bases from V and 0 from J; bases not matched to a gene: 26. CDR3 residues: CALGELRPRPGGERVPDTDKLIF. For the CDR3, the DNA is TGTGCTCTTGGGGAATTGAGGCCCCGCCCTGGGGGAGAAAGGGTTCCGGACACCGATAAACTCATCTTT.

The genes are TRDV1 and TRDJ1, with TRDD3 matching 8 bases. This CDR3 has 22 residues. With V trimmed by 1 base and J by 3 bases, 25 bases remained unmatched. Germline CDR1 reads TSWWSYY; CDR2 reads QGS. CDR3 protein: CALGERLKPYETGGPEADKLIF. As DNA, the CDR3 is TGTGCTCTTGGGGAACGTTTAAAGCCCTACGAGACTGGGGGCCCAGAGGCCGATAAACTCATCTTT.

This clone has only a few counts. This chain uses TRDV1 with TRDJ1; 13 bases agree with TRDD3. The CDR3 has 26 residues. Germline CDR1 is TSWWSYY and CDR2 is QGS. With V trimmed by 1 base and J by 2 bases, 31 bases remained unmatched. This CDR3 is CALGEQSGRSYRHLYWGIRGTDKLIF. In DNA, the CDR3 is TGTGCTCTTGGGGAACAAAGCGGTAGGTCCTACCGCCACCTTTACTGGGGGATACGCGGGACCGATAAACTCATCTTT.

This chain uses TRDV1 with TRDJ1; D is unresolved. Deletions cut 1 base from V and 10 bases from J, with 13 bases between. Per germline, CDR1 TSWWSYY and CDR2 QGS. The CDR3 length is 13 residues. DNA for the CDR3: TGTGCTCTTGGGGAACAAGTCCCCAAGGGACTCATCTTT. Protein product: CALGEQVPKGLIF.

The V call is TRDV1, the J call TRDJ1; 9 nucleotides line up with TRDD3. With 1 base clipped from V and 0 bases from J, the junction kept 24 bases outside the gene matches. Germline CDR1 is TSWWSYY and CDR2 is QGS. The CDR3 contains 23 residues. CDR3 nucleotide sequence: TGTGCTCTTGGGGAACGATACCCCCACTGGGGGACCCTTACCCAGACCAACACCGATAAACTCATCTTT. Translated, it gives CALGERYPHWGTLTQTNTDKLIF.

This clone has more than one count but fewer than ten. The rearrangement uses TRDV1 and TRDJ1; 9 nucleotides agree with TRDD3. The CDR3 length is 18 residues. The ends lost 2 bases at V and 0 bases at J; junction bases unmatched: 10. Germline V gives CDR1 TSWWSYY, CDR2 QGS. CDR3 loop: CALGEVLSPGGYTDKLIF. DNA for the CDR3: TGTGCTCTTGGGGAAGTTTTATCCCCTGGGGGATACACCGATAAACTCATCTTT.

To note about this clone: Being one base from a much bigger clone, this may be a read error. The chain recombines TRDV2 with TRDJ3, with 7 bases aligning to TRDD2. V lost 3 bases, J lost 0 bases, and 31 bases stayed unmatched. The CDR3 is 26 amino acids. Germline CDR1 reads GEAIGNYY; CDR2 reads EKD. This CDR3 is CACDPLPSRGYSSARIGSWDTRQMFF. In nucleotides, the CDR3 is TGTGCCTGTGACCCCCTTCCTTCGAGAGGGTATTCATCGGCTCGGATCGGCTCCTGGGACACCCGACAGATGTTTTTC.

The chain is built from TRDV1 and TRDJ1; 10 bases line up with TRDD3. The V segment lost 2 bases and the J segment 10 bases; nucleotides outside the gene matches: 19. The CDR3 runs to 18 residues. Germline CDR1 and CDR2: TSWWSYY and QGS. The CDR3 here is CALGEMKSRSGGYSGLIF. The CDR3 DNA follows: TGTGCTCTTGGGGAAATGAAAAGCCGGAGTGGGGGATACAGCGGACTCATCTTT.

The chain joins TRDV1 to TRDJ1; 9 positions agree with TRDD3. This CDR3 has 19 amino acids. Germline lookup yields CDR1 TSWWSYY and CDR2 QGS. J gave up 0 bases and V 4 bases, and 15 bases lay outside the gene matches. In DNA, the CDR3 is TGTGCTCTTGGGGCAAAAACGGGGGATACCCTCCCTAACACCGATAAACTCATCTTT. Translation: CALGAKTGDTLPNTDKLIF.

CDR3 sequence: CALGELDLRDGLGLYTDKLIF. The CDR3 coding sequence is TGTGCTCTTGGGGAACTGGACCTCCGGGACGGATTGGGCCTTTACACCGATAAACTCATCTTT. The chain recombines TRDV1 with TRDJ1; D not certain. Trimming removed 0 bases from V and 0 bases from J, with 26 bases in between. CDR1 and CDR2 (germline): TSWWSYY, QGS. CDR3 length equals 21 residues.

In nucleotides, the CDR3 is TGTGCTCTTGGGCCACGGGGATTCGCGTTCACCGATAAACTCATCTTT. As protein: CALGPRGFAFTDKLIF. The chain recombines TRDV1 with TRDJ1, with TRDD3 as a possible D gene (6 bases). CDR3 size: 16 residues. The germline V and J ends were trimmed by 5 bases and 1 base, with 17 bases remaining between them. CDR1 is TSWWSYY and CDR2 is QGS in the germline V gene.

About this clone: This sample includes further DNA sequences coding for the same CDR3. The V call is TRDV1, the J call TRDJ3; 8 nucleotides match TRDD3. Germline loops: CDR1 TSWWSYY, CDR2 QGS. J was trimmed by 4 bases and V by 0 bases; bases with no gene match: 26. CDR3 size: 25 residues. CDR3 sequence (DNA): TGTGCTCTTGGGGAACTAGGGCCTCCTGGAGGGATACGTACCCAACTTAGATGGGACACCCGACAGATGTTTTTC. Protein: CALGELGPPGGIRTQLRWDTRQMFF.

V is TRDV2 and J is TRDJ3; 10 nucleotides align to TRDD3. Germline V gene lookup returns CDR1 GEAIGNYY and CDR2 EKD. V was pared by 1 base and J by 0 bases, with 2 bases of the junction left unmatched. CDR3 length equals 18 residues. The DNA of the CDR3 is TGTGCCTGTGACACTGGGGGATACAGCTCCTGGGACACCCGACAGATGTTTTTC. Encoded protein: CACDTGGYSSWDTRQMFF.